The clone carrying this TCR beta chain appeared a single time. The study recruited people aged 18 to 89 years across around 23 US areas. Recovery meant two consecutive negative NP/OP PCR tests, professional clearance, or resolved symptoms. The CDR3 totals 14 residues. Trimming stripped 0 bases from V and 4 bases from J, with 9 bases between. Germline V lookup: CDR1 LGHNA, CDR2 YSLEER. This sample is part of a study of blood T cell repertoires in COVID-19. The wider study: In each case, the material was cDNA or gDNA derived from T cells, B-cell-depleted T cells, or PBMCs.

Authors' data handling: Amplification with reference gene primers provided the estimates of nucleated cell counts. This table comes from immunoSEQ multiplex PCR, and its TCRdb copy is limited to in-frame clones, with some not included. V and J calls and clone size are given by that table; D and trimming were obtained from the DNA. The top ten hold less than 9.5% of the sample, which has around 300,000 clones, nearly 90% seen once. This sequence originates from a woman in her twenties or thirties who had recovered from COVID-19. The sequencing input was PBMCs or T cells enriched from blood (not recorded which). The genes are TRBV4-3 and TRBJ1-2; D perhaps matches TRBD1 (5 bases). CDR3 DNA: TGCGCCAGCAGCCAAGATGCAGGGTCCTATGGCTACACCTTC. It encodes CASSQDAGSYGYTF.